A single sample is the source of the 14 T cell receptor beta chains below, sequenced in a study of blood T cell repertoires in COVID-19. Using immunoSEQ multiplex PCR, the repertoire was profiled, and TCRdb retains in-frame clones only, with some absent. This sample carries roughly 250,000 clones, 80% to 85% of them seen once, and the ten largest clones take roughly 12%. Sequenced material: peripheral blood. Every receptor here comes from a woman aged 60-75 years with active or convalescent COVID-19.

Here the CDR3 reads CATMGEAGTEAFF. The CDR3 DNA reads TGCGCCACCATGGGGGAAGCGGGCACTGAAGCTTTCTTT. The rearrangement links TRBV5-1 to TRBJ1-1; TRBD1 might be the D (5 bases). Between the trimmed V and J ends, which lost 9 bases and 4 bases, there was a span of 16 bases. Per the germline V gene, CDR1 is SGHRS and CDR2 is YFSETQ. The CDR3 extends over 13 amino acids.

The chain carries TRBV5-1 and TRBJ1-2; 11 bases are a match to TRBD1. CDR1 is SGHRS, CDR2 YFSETQ, per germline. Unmatched junction bases numbered 11, after V lost 0 bases and J lost 7 bases. The CDR3 has 17 amino acids. In nucleotides, the CDR3 is TGCGCCAGCAGCTTGGTCGGAGGACAGGGGGCTCGACTTGGCTACACCTTC. Translating gives CASSLVGGQGARLGYTF.

Remarks on this clone: The DNA is omitted, as the CDR3 cannot be located on it reliably, and the CDR3 follows TCRdb's listing. The chain links TRBV24-1 to TRBJ1-2; the table gives TRBD1 as D, unverified against the DNA. The CDR3 contains 16 residues when both ends are counted. Germline loops: CDR1 KGHDR, CDR2 SFDVKD. The CDR3 sequence is CATSDFFGQGVYGYTF.

The chain uses TRBV4-2 and TRBJ1-1; 7 bases line up with TRBD1. This CDR3 spans 15 amino acids. From germline, CDR1 is LGHNA and CDR2 YNFKEQ. The junction had 2 bases not matched to a gene; V was cut back by 0 bases and J by 1 base. CDR3 nucleotides: TGTGCCAGCAGCCAAGACCAGGGGGAGAACACTGAAGCTTTCTTT. Translation: CASSQDQGENTEAFF.

This chain uses TRBV29-1 with TRBJ1-1; D might be TRBD1 (5 bases). The CDR3 runs to 14 residues. Trimming pared 7 bases from V and 6 bases from J, leaving 21 bases between. CDR1 is SQVTM, CDR2 ANQGSEA, per germline. CDR3 sequence reads: CSALIRDRDSEAFF. The CDR3 DNA reads TGCAGCGCCCTCATCAGAGACAGAGACTCTGAAGCTTTCTTT.

The V and J genes are TRBV3-1 (or the pseudogene TRBV3-2) and TRBJ2-3; perhaps TRBD2 as D (6 bases). The CDR3 contains 13 residues. Trimming removed 4 bases from V and 6 bases from J, with 11 bases in between. Germline V gives CDR1 LGHDT, CDR2 YNNKEL (reference sequence). The CDR3 nucleotides are TGTGCCAGCAGCCCGGAGGGTGGGGATACGCAGTATTTT. It is translated as CASSPEGGDTQYF.

V usage is TRBV9 and J usage is TRBJ1-1, with D unresolved. Germline V lookup: CDR1 SGDLS, CDR2 YYNGEE. This CDR3 region has 15 residues. V was pared by 4 bases and J by 1 base, with 14 bases between. CDR3: CASSPKTVGNTEAFF. The CDR3 DNA reads TGTGCCAGCAGCCCAAAAACGGTCGGGAACACTGAAGCTTTCTTT. Based on the CDR3 plus reference TRBV9 and TRBJ1-1, the full variable domain is DSGVTQTPKHLITATGQRVTLRCSPRSGDLSVYWYQQSLDQGLQFLIQYYNGEERAKGNILERFSAQQFPDLHSELNLSSLELGDSALYFCASSPKTVGNTEAFFGQGTRLTVV.

This clone was seen a few times. The chain has TRBV6-5 and TRBJ1-6, with 7 bases identical to TRBD1. CDR3 length: 14 amino acids. J lost 13 bases, V lost 6 bases, and 12 bases had no gene match. Germline V gene data show CDR1 as MNHEY and CDR2 as SVGAGI. CDR3 amino acids: CASRTDRPLGPLHF. CDR3 sequence (DNA): TGTGCCAGCAGGACGGACAGGCCCCTGGGGCCCCTCCACTTT.

The chain combines TRBV28 with TRBJ1-6, with 7 bases that match TRBD1. Trimming removed 4 bases from V and 11 bases from J; junction bases left unmatched: 11. The CDR3 totals 15 residues. Germline assignment: CDR1 MDHEN and CDR2 SYDVKM. CDR3 coding DNA: TGTGCCAGCAGTTCCGGGACAGTCCCCTGGGCACCCCTCCACTTT. Its translation is CASSSGTVPWAPLHF.

The V call is TRBV7-2, the J call TRBJ1-1; D gene ambiguous. Trimming removed 1 base at V and 0 bases at J, with 9 bases between. CDR3 length equals 15 residues. Germline CDR1 is SGHTA and CDR2 is FQGNSA. DNA of the CDR3: TGTGCCAGCAGCTTAGTTGCGCCCTTGAACACTGAAGCTTTCTTT. Residues: CASSLVAPLNTEAFF.

This clone was detected a few times. The chain has TRBV6-1 and TRBJ1-2, with TRBD1 matching over 7 bases. V trimming: 3 bases; J trimming: 4 bases; junction bases outside the gene matches: 17. The CDR3 is made up of 18 amino acids. The germline V gene encodes CDR1 MNHNS and CDR2 SASEGT. The CDR3 reads CASSDDSDPHRGRYGYTF. CDR3 DNA: TGTGCCAGCAGTGACGACTCTGACCCACACAGGGGACGCTATGGCTACACCTTC.

Written as DNA, the CDR3 is TGCGCCAGCAGCCAAGACGCCGGACAGGGGAAGGGCTATGGCTACACCTTC. Protein sequence: CASSQDAGQGKGYGYTF. This chain links TRBV4-3 with TRBJ1-2; 9 nucleotides line up with TRBD1. The V gene's germline CDR1 is LGHNA and CDR2 YSLEER. The length of the CDR3 is 17 residues. V shed 0 bases and J 4 bases; nucleotides not matched to a gene: 9.

This clone showed up just once. The chain carries TRBV7-9 and TRBJ2-1; D might be TRBD2 (6 bases). V was clipped by 5 bases and J by 4 bases, with 12 bases between them. The CDR3 length is 14 residues. CDR1 SEHNR and CDR2 FQNEAQ come from the germline V gene (reference sequence). Here the CDR3 DNA reads TGTGCCAGCAGCATCGGGACTGATTACAATGAGCAGTTCTTC. Its translation: CASSIGTDYNEQFF.

V is TRBV27 and J is TRBJ1-2, with 8 bases lining up with TRBD1. CDR3 length equals 15 residues. J lost 5 bases, V lost 2 bases, and 7 bases had no gene match. The germline V gene encodes CDR1 MNHEY and CDR2 SMNVEV (reference sequence). The CDR3 coding sequence is TGTGCCAGCAGTTTAAGGGGGACAGGCCGTTATGGCTACACCTTC. It encodes CASSLRGTGRYGYTF.